Given below is one TCR beta chain in context. It has no known antigen specificity. No qualities accompany the bases; no much larger clone lies one base away. This sample is drawn from a study of blood T cell repertoires in COVID-19 (dated by TCRdb to the early 2020s). The study in broad terms: Collaborator samples came from the United States, Italy and Spain and covered acute and convalescent phases of COVID-19. Samples were obtained from the ongoing ImmuneRACE study (first 160 participants) and from some 1,300 subjects provided by 6 global collaborators. Nearly every sample came with metadata listing a de-identified subject ID, COVID-19 status, age in years and sex. The repertoires were made available in a free public database intended to serve as a resource for research on the immune response to SARS-CoV-2. The prospective study material was composed of cDNA or gDNA derived from T cells, B-cell-depleted T cells, or PBMCs. Where HLA class I and class II types were available, the types were taken from metadata supplied by the sample provider, not from assay-based typing. Subjects who had been exposed to COVID-19, were actively infected with it, or had recovered from it provided the deeply sampled blood TCRbeta repertoires that made up the dataset.

TCRbeta CDR3 regions were amplified from genomic DNA by means of the immunoSEQ Assay, a bias-controlled multiplex PCR. In the original analysis: Within the assay, amplification of reference gene primers was used to estimate how many nucleated cells each sample contained. Sequence reads were collapsed and filtered to measure the absolute abundance of every unique TCRbeta CDR3 rearrangement. For each sample, productive Simpson clonality was calculated as the square root of Simpson's diversity index over productive rearrangements. This immuneACCESS table, as held by TCRdb, lists in-frame sequences with V and J called but not all clones. Of the missing ones, under half trace to an unresolved V gene in checked studies; the others have no known cause. V and J calls and clone size are as listed in that table; D and trimming were resolved from the DNA. A total of roughly 140,000 clones appear in this sample, roughly 84% of them only once. The ten largest clones take up roughly 7.9% of the sample.

Each collaborating institution followed its own protocols to collect whole blood in K2EDTA tubes. For TCRbeta analysis, collaborators shipped samples as frozen whole blood, isolated PBMCs, or DNA extracted from either of those sample types. Taken from the germline V gene (reference sequence), the CDR1 and CDR2 loops are LNHDA and SQIVND. V is cut back by 6 bases and J by 2 bases, with 2 bases in the junction unmatched. The CDR3 runs 13 amino acids, cysteine and phenylalanine included. The CDR3 DNA has 39 bases and is translated from base 1. Findings and caveats that apply to the study as a whole: How much clinical and demographic metadata was included differed by source and by participant, and the metadata was provided uncurated.

The sequence derives from a woman aged 45 to 65 in a cohort sampled during active or convalescent COVID-19. The rearranged segments are TRBV19 and TRBJ2-7; the central 9 bases match TRBD1. The sequencing sample was made of peripheral blood. The CDR3 protein is CASRDRGTYEQYF. The bases read TGTGCCAGTAGAGACAGGGGGACCTACGAGCAGTACTTC.